Here is one TCR beta chain with its context. Its target is not known. Germline V lookup: CDR1 SGHKS, CDR2 YYEKEE (reference sequence). V lost 4 bases and J lost 2; bases outside the gene matches: 13. The CDR3 spans 19 residues. This record comes from a study of PD-1 blockade in classical Hodgkin lymphoma. Study-wide results and caveats: A significant rise in TCR diversity by C4D1 was seen for CD4+ but not CD8+ cells. Patients starting nivolumab under 1 year after ASCT were excluded. Partial responders and progressors had significantly lower baseline TCR diversity.

Repertoires were generated with immunoSEQ multiplex PCR, while TCRdb's copy carries only in-frame clones and drops some. The data show 30,000 to 40,000 clones, roughly 90% seen once. All patients experienced relapse after autologous stem cell transplantation, and brentuximab vedotin exposure was variable. CD4+ T cells were purified from thawed PBMCs by negative selection. The sequence derives from a human donor with classical Hodgkin lymphoma. J is TRBJ2-5 and V is TRBV5-5, with TRBD2 matching 14 bases. The sequences come from CD4+ T cells from blood, collected at baseline. Here the CDR3 reads CASSAIARLAGGRQETQYF. CDR3 in DNA: TGTGCCAGCAGCGCAATAGCCCGACTAGCGGGAGGGAGACAAGAGACCCAGTACTTC.